Each of the 25 T cell receptor beta chains below was sequenced from the same sample in a study of CD8+ T cells in alopecia areata. Extracted RNA was reverse transcribed into cDNA, the sequencing template. The assay was immunoSEQ multiplex PCR, and TCRdb's table has in-frame clones only and misses some. Seen here are some 150,000 clones, 62% observed once, and the top ten hold 30% to 45%. Sequenced material: CD8+ T cells sorted from blood. The receptors shown here come from a human donor in good health.

The chain recombines TRBV5-6 with TRBJ1-1, with D uncertain. In germline, CDR1 is SGHDT, CDR2 YYEEEE. Trimming left V 1 base short and J 2 bases short, with 0 bases between. The CDR3 extends over 11 amino acids. The CDR3 region has the DNA TGTGCCAGCAGCTTGAACACTGAAGCTTTCTTT. Residues: CASSLNTEAFF. The whole variable domain, filled in from reference TRBV5-6 and TRBJ1-1, reads DAGVTQSPTHLIKTRGQQVTLRCSPKSGHDTVSWYQQALGQGPQFIFQYYEEEERQRGNFPDRFSGHQFPNYSSELNVNALLLGDSALYLCASSLNTEAFFGQGTRLTVV.

A single count supports this clone. The chain recombines TRBV4-1 with TRBJ2-1; tentatively, D is TRBD2 (6 bases). CDR3 length: 15 amino acids. The ends were cut back, 1 base at V and 5 bases at J, with 12 bases in the middle. Germline values: CDR1 MGHRA, CDR2 YSYEKL. The CDR3 sequence is CASSQVGGVNNEQFF. For the CDR3, the DNA is TGCGCCAGCAGCCAAGTGGGCGGGGTTAACAATGAGCAGTTCTTC.

CDR3 in amino acids: CASSLRGGESGEQYF. The CDR3 region has the DNA TGTGCCAGCAGCCTCCGAGGGGGAGAGTCCGGAGAGCAGTACTTC. The chain employs TRBV13 and TRBJ2-7; D may be TRBD1 (6 bases). This CDR3 contains 15 residues. Deletions cut 5 bases from V and 7 bases from J, with 21 bases between. Germline V gene data show CDR1 as PRHDT and CDR2 as FYEKMQ (reference sequence).

This clone was counted once. This sequence joins TRBV27 and TRBJ1-2, with D possibly matching TRBD1 (5 bases). The CDR3 contains 15 residues. Deletions cut 7 bases from V and 2 bases from J, with 17 bases between. From germline, CDR1 is MNHEY and CDR2 SMNVEV (reference sequence). The CDR3 DNA reads TGTGCCAGCAAGGAGGAGGGTGGGGGGAACTATGGCTACACCTTC. Translated, it gives CASKEEGGGNYGYTF.

As to this clone: This sample includes further DNA sequences coding for the same CDR3. The chain employs TRBV13 and TRBJ2-7, with 13 nucleotides matching TRBD2. The ends lost 5 bases at V and 2 bases at J; junction bases unmatched: 3. Germline CDR1 and CDR2: PRHDT and FYEKMQ (reference sequence). This CDR3 has 15 amino acids. CDR3 DNA sequence: TGTGCCAGCAGCCCCGGGACTAGCGGGACCTACGAGCAGTACTTC. This codes for CASSPGTSGTYEQYF.

This chain uses TRBV27 with TRBJ2-5, with a tentative D call TRBD1 (6 bases). The CDR3 is made up of 15 amino acids. Deletions cut 3 bases from V and 5 bases from J, with 16 bases between. Germline CDR1 reads MNHEY; CDR2 reads SMNVEV (reference sequence). CDR3 nucleotide sequence: TGTGCCAGCAGTTTGACAGGTGGGAGTATCGAGACCCAGTACTTC. The encoded protein is CASSLTGGSIETQYF.

J is TRBJ2-2 and V is TRBV7-9; tentatively, D is TRBD1 (5 bases). The V and J ends lost 5 bases and 0 bases respectively, with 10 bases between them. Germline values: CDR1 SEHNR, CDR2 FQNEAQ (reference sequence). The CDR3 has 15 residues. The CDR3 sequence: CASSPDTPNTGELFF. The CDR3 nucleotides are TGTGCCAGCAGCCCGGACACTCCGAACACCGGGGAGCTGTTTTTT.

The chain joins TRBV5-1 to TRBJ2-7, with D possibly called TRBD1 or TRBD2 (6 bases each). Per the germline V gene, CDR1 is SGHRS and CDR2 is YFSETQ. The CDR3 runs to 16 residues. The V and J ends lost 6 bases and 2 bases respectively, with 21 bases between them. CDR3 region: CASTPYGGPRTYEQYF. DNA of the CDR3: TGCGCCAGCACCCCTTATGGGGGGCCTAGGACCTACGAGCAGTACTTC.

The J gene is TRBJ1-1, the V gene TRBV19; the D is unclear. V lost 3 bases, J lost 0 bases, and 11 bases lay in between. CDR1 is LNHDA and CDR2 is SQIVND in the germline V gene (reference sequence). This CDR3 comprises 15 residues. CDR3 sequence (DNA): TGTGCCAGTAGTATGGGTGAAGGGATGAACACTGAAGCTTTCTTT. This gives the protein CASSMGEGMNTEAFF.

The genes are TRBV4-1 and TRBJ2-7; D is tentatively TRBD1 or TRBD2 (6 bases each). CDR1 and CDR2 (germline): MGHRA, YSYEKL. Trimming removed 4 bases from V and 0 bases from J, with 13 bases in between. This CDR3 is built from 15 residues. CDR3 residues: CASSRGGLGSYEQYF. The DNA of the CDR3 is TGCGCCAGCAGCCGAGGGGGGCTTGGCTCCTACGAGCAGTACTTC.

V gene TRBV28 combines with J gene TRBJ1-5, with 9 positions matching TRBD1. V shed 2 bases and J 4 bases; nucleotides not matched to a gene: 3. From germline, CDR1 is MDHEN and CDR2 SYDVKM. This CDR3 comprises 15 residues. In nucleotides, the CDR3 is TGTGCCAGCAGTTTAAGTGACAGGGGGAATCAGCCCCAGCATTTT. This translates into CASSLSDRGNQPQHF.

The rearrangement uses TRBV7-9 and TRBJ2-7, with D perhaps TRBD2 (5 bases). In germline, CDR1 is SEHNR, CDR2 FQNEAQ (reference sequence). The germline V and J ends were trimmed by 2 bases and 2 bases, with 10 bases remaining between them. The CDR3 runs 14 residues. This CDR3 is CASSLSEGPYEQYF. The CDR3 nucleotides read TGTGCCAGCAGCTTATCCGAGGGCCCCTACGAGCAGTACTTC.

This clone was observed a handful of times. The CDR3 DNA sequence: TGTGCCAGCAGTGGTCTTGTGGGAGGGATCACCGGGGAGCTGTTTTTT. Protein: CASSGLVGGITGELFF. J is TRBJ2-2 and V is TRBV25-1, with 7 bases aligning to TRBD2. The V gene end was trimmed by 4 bases and the J gene end by 4 bases; junction bases not matched to a gene: 9. Germline V lookup: CDR1 MGHDK, CDR2 SYGVNS. This CDR3 has 16 residues.

V usage is TRBV10-2 and J usage is TRBJ1-2; D gene ambiguous. With 2 bases removed from V and 2 bases from J, the gap between germline ends came to 3 bases. This CDR3 is 12 amino acids long. The germline gives CDR1 WSHSY, CDR2 SAAADI. CDR3 sequence (DNA): TGCGCCAGCAGTGAGATCAACTATGGCTACACCTTC. Residues: CASSEINYGYTF.

The chain combines TRBV9 with TRBJ2-3; no reliable D call. V lost 4 bases and J lost 6, with 6 bases in between. Germline V gives CDR1 SGDLS, CDR2 YYNGEE. The CDR3 extends over 11 amino acids. In nucleotides, the CDR3 is TGTGCCAGCAGCTTATTGGATACGCAGTATTTT. Translated: CASSLLDTQYF.

There are a few counts of this clone. The V and J genes are TRBV5-1 and TRBJ2-2; D not certain. Germline-derived CDR1 and CDR2 are SGHRS and YFSETQ. The CDR3 has 11 amino acids. Trimming stripped 4 bases from V and 2 bases from J, with 0 bases between. The CDR3 coding sequence is TGCGCCAGCAGCAACACCGGGGAGCTGTTTTTT. It encodes CASSNTGELFF.

V gene TRBV6-6 combines with J gene TRBJ2-2; D uncertain. CDR1 is MNHNY, CDR2 SVGAGI, per germline (reference sequence). This CDR3 spans 15 amino acids. V was trimmed by 7 bases and J by 0 bases, leaving 12 bases between them. CDR3 DNA sequence: TGTGCCAGCACCGTGGAGAGAGCGAACACCGGGGAGCTGTTTTTT. Its translation is CASTVERANTGELFF.

In its sample, this clone was seen a few times. The CDR3 DNA reads as TGTGCCAGCAGCCCCCGGGACTGGGGGAATGAGCAGTTCTTC. It translates to CASSPRDWGNEQFF. The chain employs TRBV7-9 and TRBJ2-1, with D possibly matching TRBD2 (6 bases). Trimming cost V 5 bases and J 7 bases, with 15 bases left between them. This CDR3 is built from 14 residues. Germline CDR1 is SEHNR and CDR2 is FQNEAQ (reference sequence).

The V and J genes are TRBV18 and TRBJ2-3; 9 bases align to TRBD1. There are 16 residues in the CDR3. The J segment lost 4 bases and the V segment lost 1 base, leaving 6 bases of the junction unmatched. Germline V gene sequence: CDR1 KGHSH, CDR2 LQKENI. CDR3 residues: CASSPLLGQGADTQYF. In DNA form, the CDR3 reads TGTGCCAGCTCACCACTTTTGGGACAGGGTGCAGATACGCAGTATTTT.

The rearrangement links TRBV6-4 to TRBJ1-5; D not certain. This CDR3 region has 13 residues. The germline gives CDR1 MRHNA, CDR2 SNTAGT. V lost 9 bases, J lost 2 bases, and 11 bases lay in between. The CDR3 DNA follows: TGTGCCAGGAAATGGGAATGCAATCAGCCCCAGCATTTT. Amino acid sequence: CARKWECNQPQHF.

The chain combines TRBV5-8 with TRBJ1-2; possibly TRBD1 for D (5 bases). Trimming took 4 bases from V and 8 from J, leaving 12 bases between them. This CDR3 spans 12 amino acids. In germline, CDR1 is SGHTS, CDR2 YDEGEE. This CDR3 is CASSPQGLGYTF. CDR3 sequence (DNA): TGTGCCAGCAGCCCCCAGGGCCTGGGCTACACCTTC.

The chain combines TRBV29-1 with TRBJ2-1, with D perhaps TRBD2 (5 bases). V was clipped by 5 bases and J by 10 bases, with 18 bases between them. The CDR3 is 13 residues long. Per germline, CDR1 SQVTM and CDR2 ANQGSEA. CDR3 residues: CSVLPLSSGEQFF. For the CDR3, the DNA is TGCAGCGTTCTTCCACTTAGCTCGGGAGAGCAGTTCTTC.

This clone was counted only a few times. This sequence joins TRBV29-1 and TRBJ1-1; 7 positions match TRBD1. After removal of 7 bases from V and 1 base from J, the junction contained 9 bases not matched to a gene. The germline gives CDR1 SQVTM, CDR2 ANQGSEA. This CDR3 has 14 amino acids. The CDR3 sequence: CSADKGGWNTEAFF. The CDR3 coding sequence is TGCAGCGCGGACAAAGGGGGCTGGAACACTGAAGCTTTCTTT.

V usage is TRBV28 and J usage is TRBJ2-3, with D uncertain. The CDR3 extends over 14 amino acids. V dropped 6 bases and J dropped 2 bases, with 12 bases sitting between them. Germline V gene lookup returns CDR1 MDHEN and CDR2 SYDVKM. The CDR3 spells CASRDPRTTDTQYF. CDR3 in DNA: TGTGCCAGCAGAGACCCCCGGACCACAGATACGCAGTATTTT.

The chain uses TRBV5-1 and TRBJ2-7; 8 positions agree with TRBD2. V was clipped by 3 bases and J by 5 bases; unmatched bases: 13. Per germline, CDR1 SGHRS and CDR2 YFSETQ. CDR3 length: 16 residues. The CDR3 region is CASSSTGAGEGHEQYF. In nucleotides, the CDR3 is TGCGCCAGCAGCTCAACTGGAGCGGGAGAAGGACACGAGCAGTACTTC.